These 22 T cell receptor beta chains were sequenced from one sample in a study of cytomegalovirus exposure and HLA in healthy donors. PCR employed 60 Vbeta and 13 Jbeta primers. The protocol was immunoSEQ multiplex PCR, while the TCRdb copy is restricted to in-frame clones and leaves out a portion. The sample contains roughly 130,000 clones, roughly 80% of which appear only once. Sequencing was carried out using PBMCs. The receptors come from a woman aged 35 to 49 in good health and CMV-seropositive.

The V call is TRBV18, the J call TRBJ1-5; D possibly corresponds to TRBD1 (5 bases). The V and J ends lost 3 bases and 4 bases respectively, with 7 bases between them. Germline values: CDR1 KGHSH, CDR2 LQKENI. This CDR3 contains 13 residues. The CDR3 nucleotides are TGTGCCAGCTCACCGGGGGGAAATCAGCCCCAGCATTTT. This gives the protein CASSPGGNQPQHF.

The chain combines TRBV27 with TRBJ2-3; D is possibly TRBD2 (5 bases). The CDR3 length is 17 residues. Germline values: CDR1 MNHEY, CDR2 SMNVEV (reference sequence). V lost 5 bases to trimming and J lost 0 bases, with 18 bases between them. This CDR3 reads CASSLPRRPLSTDTQYF. The CDR3 DNA is TGTGCCAGCAGTCTCCCTCGGAGGCCCCTTAGCACAGATACGCAGTATTTT.

The chain joins TRBV10-3 to TRBJ2-3; 9 nucleotides agree with TRBD2. Germline V gives CDR1 ENHRY, CDR2 SYGVKD. CDR3 length equals 15 residues. The trim removed 8 bases at V and 3 bases at J, leaving 9 bases unmatched. In DNA, the CDR3 is TGTGCCATCGGCAGGGCTAGCGGGGAAACAGATACGCAGTATTTT. It is translated as CAIGRASGETDTQYF.

The rearrangement joins TRBV5-1 to TRBJ1-1, with a tentative D call TRBD1 (5 bases). The CDR3 loop spans 13 amino acids. Germline V gene lookup returns CDR1 SGHRS and CDR2 YFSETQ. Trimming stripped 1 base from V and 5 bases from J, with 9 bases between. CDR3: CASSLWGGTEAFF. As DNA, the CDR3 is TGCGCCAGCAGCTTGTGGGGGGGAACTGAAGCTTTCTTT.

The chain uses TRBV28 and TRBJ2-1, with D perhaps TRBD2 (5 bases). The V gene's germline CDR1 is MDHEN and CDR2 SYDVKM. The CDR3 extends over 12 amino acids. Between the trimmed V and J ends, which lost 10 bases and 0 bases, there was a span of 7 bases. CDR3 region: CATAGSYNEQFF. CDR3 bases: TGTGCCACGGCGGGCTCCTACAATGAGCAGTTCTTC.

A single count supports this clone. The CDR3 DNA is TGCGCCAGCAGCCATGGGCCTACTAGCGGGGTCCGCACAGATACGCAGTATTTT. This sequence encodes CASSHGPTSGVRTDTQYF. The chain carries TRBV5-1 and TRBJ2-3; 10 bases align to TRBD2. The CDR3 contains 18 residues. Per germline, CDR1 SGHRS and CDR2 YFSETQ. The trim removed 4 bases at V and 1 base at J, leaving 12 bases unmatched. The full variable domain, its missing parts supplied by reference TRBV5-1 and TRBJ2-3, is KAGVTQTPRYLIKTRGQQVTLSCSPISGHRSVSWYQQTPGQGLQFLFEYFSETQRNKGNFPGRFSGRQFSNSRSEMNVSTLELGDSALYLCASSHGPTSGVRTDTQYFGPGTRLTVL.

The V and J genes are TRBV11-2 and TRBJ2-2, with D possibly matching TRBD2 (6 bases). This CDR3 is 15 amino acids long. Germline CDR1 SGHAT, CDR2 FQNNGV. Between the trimmed V and J ends, which lost 4 bases and 5 bases, there was a span of 14 bases. CDR3 amino acids: CASSSRTTPTGELFF. CDR3 in DNA: TGTGCCAGCAGCTCCCGGACTACCCCAACCGGGGAGCTGTTTTTT.

The J gene is TRBJ2-3, the V gene TRBV11-2, with D hard to call. Germline V gene lookup returns CDR1 SGHAT and CDR2 FQNNGV. The CDR3 is 15 amino acids. With 6 bases removed from V and 4 bases from J, the gap between germline ends came to 17 bases. CDR3 in DNA: TGTGCCAGCAGTCCAACTTGGAGTGGTGCAGATACGCAGTATTTT. Translating gives CASSPTWSGADTQYF.

This clone has a handful of counts. One end of the junction does not line up with germline, which may come from a read error. The J gene is TRBJ2-1, the V gene TRBV7-8, with D tentatively TRBD1 (5 bases). The CDR3 totals 15 residues. Germline V lookup: CDR1 SGHVS, CDR2 FQNEAQ. The CDR3 DNA is TGTGCCAGCAGCTTAGCCGACAGAGTCTACAGTGAGCAGTTCTTC. Amino acids: CASSLADRVYSEQFF.

The chain couples TRBV10-3 to TRBJ2-7, with 11 bases matching TRBD2. V shed 5 bases and J 1 base; nucleotides not matched to a gene: 7. This CDR3 is built from 16 residues. Germline V gives CDR1 ENHRY, CDR2 SYGVKD. CDR3 sequence reads: CAISNSGTSGSYEQYF. CDR3 sequence (DNA): TGTGCCATCAGTAACTCCGGGACTAGCGGATCCTACGAGCAGTACTTC.

CDR3: CASSSTGGQQTQYF. The CDR3 nucleotides read TGTGCCAGCAGCTCAACCGGCGGGCAACAGACCCAGTACTTC. This chain links TRBV7-2 with TRBJ2-5, with D perhaps TRBD2 (5 bases). The CDR3 covers 14 residues. Per the germline V gene, CDR1 is SGHTA and CDR2 is FQGNSA. V was trimmed by 4 bases and J by 6 bases, leaving 15 bases between them.

The chain uses TRBV7-9 and TRBJ2-7; 16 bases are a match to TRBD2. V was clipped by 5 bases and J by 3 bases; unmatched bases: 10. Germline CDR1 reads SEHNR; CDR2 reads FQNEAQ (reference sequence). This CDR3 has 18 residues. In nucleotides, the CDR3 is TGTGCCAGCAGCGCCACGGAGGGACTAGCGGGAGGGAGCTACGAGCAGTACTTC. Its protein product is CASSATEGLAGGSYEQYF. Variable domain in full (rest from reference TRBV7-9 and TRBJ2-7): DTGVSQNPRHKITKRGQNVTFRCDPISEHNRLYWYRQTLGQGPEFLTYFQNEAQLEKSRLLSDRFSAERPKGSFSTLEIQRTEQGDSAMYLCASSATEGLAGGSYEQYFGPGTRLTVT.

The chain carries TRBV6-1 and TRBJ1-6; weak D call: TRBD1 (5 bases). The CDR3 sequence is 15 residues long. Trimming left V 0 bases short and J 6 bases short, with 9 bases between. Germline V gives CDR1 MNHNS, CDR2 SASEGT. The CDR3, as DNA: TGTGCCAGCAGTGAAGCTTGGGGCCTTAATTCACCCCTCCACTTT. Protein: CASSEAWGLNSPLHF.

This clone was found a few times. The chain is built from TRBV6-6 and TRBJ2-7; 12 bases agree with TRBD2. Per germline, CDR1 MNHNY and CDR2 SVGAGI (reference sequence). V gave up 9 bases and J gave up 2 bases; unmatched junction bases: 8. The CDR3 is made up of 15 amino acids. In DNA form, the CDR3 reads TGTGCCAGTTCAGAGGCTAGCGGGGGGGCCTACGAGCAGTACTTC. Its translation is CASSEASGGAYEQYF.

The chain joins TRBV11-2 to TRBJ1-5; 8 bases fit TRBD1. The CDR3 is 15 residues long. V gave up 5 bases and J gave up 4 bases; unmatched junction bases: 7. Germline assignment: CDR1 SGHAT and CDR2 FQNNGV. As DNA, the CDR3 is TGTGCCAGCAGCCGTGGACAGGGTGGGAATCAGCCCCAGCATTTT. This sequence encodes CASSRGQGGNQPQHF.

The chain combines TRBV28 with TRBJ1-1, with D perhaps matching TRBD1 (5 bases). This CDR3 has 12 amino acids. V was cut by 7 bases and J by 5 bases, with 11 bases left in between. Per germline, CDR1 MDHEN and CDR2 SYDVKM. CDR3 region: CASTPGGTEAFF. In nucleotides, the CDR3 is TGTGCCAGCACCCCTGGGGGGACTGAAGCTTTCTTT.

The chain joins TRBV19 to TRBJ1-1; 9 positions agree with TRBD1. The CDR3 is 14 amino acids. Germline CDR1 LNHDA, CDR2 SQIVND (reference sequence). Trimming at V came to 4 bases and at J to 5 bases, leaving 5 bases not matched to a gene. The CDR3 nucleotides are TGTGCCAGTAGTAAACAGGGGGCTATGACTGAAGCTTTCTTT. Protein sequence: CASSKQGAMTEAFF.

The chain employs TRBV30 and TRBJ2-1; 8 bases match TRBD2. Germline CDR1 reads GTSNPN; CDR2 reads SVGIG (reference sequence). This CDR3 has 14 amino acids. Losses at the gene ends were 3 bases for V and 1 base for J; bases not matched to a gene: 2. The CDR3 coding sequence is TGTGCCTGGAGCAGCGGGAGTTCCTACAATGAGCAGTTCTTC. This codes for CAWSSGSSYNEQFF.

The genes are TRBV28 and TRBJ1-1, with 9 bases fitting TRBD1. The CDR3 spans 16 residues. V gave up 6 bases and J gave up 5 bases; unmatched junction bases: 13. Germline V gives CDR1 MDHEN, CDR2 SYDVKM. The CDR3 is CASSSPTGTGRTEAFF. The CDR3 DNA reads as TGTGCCAGCAGCTCACCGACCGGGACAGGGAGGACTGAAGCTTTCTTT.

The rearrangement joins TRBV6-1 to TRBJ2-1; D is unresolved. This CDR3 contains 15 residues. Trimming cost V 8 bases and J 0 bases, with 14 bases left between them. Germline V gene sequence: CDR1 MNHNS, CDR2 SASEGT. The CDR3 coding sequence is TGTGCCAGCGTCTATCAATACCTCTCCTACAATGAGCAGTTCTTC. As protein: CASVYQYLSYNEQFF.

This chain connects TRBV18 to TRBJ2-2; maybe TRBD1 (6 bases). Germline CDR1 reads KGHSH; CDR2 reads LQKENI. The ends were cut back, 6 bases at V and 5 bases at J, with 13 bases in the middle. The CDR3 has 14 amino acids. CDR3 sequence (DNA): TGTGCCAGCTCGCCCGAGAGGGGGACCGGGGAGCTGTTTTTT. Translated: CASSPERGTGELFF.

The chain is built from TRBV11-2 and TRBJ2-5; 8 bases agree with TRBD1. CDR1 SGHAT and CDR2 FQNNGV come from the germline V gene. V lost 5 bases and J lost 4; bases outside the gene matches: 6. The CDR3 length is 14 residues. The CDR3: CASSLGQGRETQYF. CDR3 coding DNA: TGTGCCAGCAGCCTCGGACAGGGCCGAGAGACCCAGTACTTC.